Each of the 2 T cell receptor beta chains below was sequenced from the same sample in a study of T cell repertoires in ileal Crohn's disease. Produced via immunoSEQ multiplex PCR; TCRdb's table is partial and in-frame only. Of some 27,000 clones listed, around 80% are singletons. The sequenced material came from ileal tissue. Receptors were obtained from an adult with Crohn's disease.

J is TRBJ1-2 and V is TRBV5-1, with D hard to call. Germline CDR1 and CDR2: SGHRS and YFSETQ. The CDR3 extends over 11 amino acids. Trimming cost V 6 bases and J 8 bases, with 11 bases left between them. The DNA of the CDR3 is TGCGCCAGCACCCCAGTAAGAGGCTACACCTTC. This codes for CASTPVRGYTF.

The CDR3 spells CASSRDWALDEQYF. CDR3 DNA: TGTGCCAGCAGTCGGGATTGGGCCCTAGACGAGCAGTACTTC. V gene TRBV6-5 combines with J gene TRBJ2-7, with D possibly matching TRBD2 (5 bases). Trimming took off 5 bases at V and 5 bases at J, with 16 bases between the two ends. Germline CDR1 MNHEY, CDR2 SVGAGI. The CDR3 runs to 14 residues.